The 22 T cell receptor beta chains given below trace back to one sample, sequenced in a study of T-cell memory formation after mild COVID-19. One entry per CDR3 protein results from TCRdb running MiXCR on the 5' RACE reads. The sample carries about 210,000 distinct CDR3 sequences, more than 9% recorded once. What was sequenced was PBMCs or a T cell subset sorted from them (not recorded which). The receptors here all came from a man aged 18-30 years who had mild COVID-19 (a few samples of this study predate the infection). Cell type and time point are not known.

This clonotype was detected only once. The CDR3 protein is CASSLAGLALETQYF. Here the CDR3 DNA reads TGTGCCAGCAGCTTAGCTGGACTAGCGTTAGAGACCCAGTACTTC. The V and J genes are TRBV7-2 and TRBJ2-5, with 9 bases matching TRBD2. The CDR3 is made up of 15 amino acids. Germline CDR1 and CDR2: SGHTA and FQGNSA. V gave up 0 bases and J gave up 4 bases; unmatched junction bases: 3. The complete variable domain, with remaining parts taken from reference TRBV7-2 and TRBJ2-5, reads GAGVSQSPSNKVTEKGKDVELRCDPISGHTALYWYRQSLGQGLEFLIYFQGNSAPDKSGLPSDRFSAERTGGSVSTLTIQRTQQEDSAVYLCASSLAGLALETQYFGPGTRLLVL.

The gene calls are TRBV7-9 and TRBJ1-1; TRBD1 is a possible D gene (5 bases). Between the trimmed V and J ends, which lost 5 bases and 4 bases, there was a span of 14 bases. CDR1 is SEHNR, CDR2 FQNEAQ, per germline (reference sequence). This CDR3 is 14 amino acids long. CDR3 in DNA: TGTGCCAGCAGCCGCAATGTCCAGGGCACTGAAGCTTTCTTT. It translates to CASSRNVQGTEAFF.

V gene TRBV30 combines with J gene TRBJ1-6; possible D gene TRBD1, 6 bases. The CDR3 is 12 residues long. The germline gives CDR1 GTSNPN, CDR2 SVGIG (reference sequence). The DNA of the CDR3 is TGTGCTTCCGTTGTGGGGGCTTCACCCCTCCACTTT. It encodes CASVVGASPLHF.

This clonotype was counted ten times or more. This chain joins TRBV7-2 and TRBJ1-5, with 7 nucleotides matching TRBD1. After removal of 5 bases from V and 9 bases from J, the junction contained 10 bases not matched to a gene. Germline V gene lookup returns CDR1 SGHTA and CDR2 FQGNSA. This CDR3 contains 14 residues. Here the CDR3 DNA reads TGTGCCAGCAGCCTCGAGGGGGCGAGGCGGCCCCAGCATTTT. Translation: CASSLEGARRPQHF.

The rearrangement links TRBV5-1 to TRBJ1-5, with a weak D call TRBD1 (6 bases). Germline CDR1 is SGHRS and CDR2 is YFSETQ. CDR3 length equals 13 residues. The V gene lost 2 bases and the J gene lost 6 bases, with 9 bases spanning the gap. The CDR3 spells CASSLQGSQPQHF. The CDR3 bases are TGCGCCAGCAGCTTACAGGGTAGTCAGCCCCAGCATTTT.

This chain connects TRBV3-1 to TRBJ2-4, with 11 nucleotides matching TRBD2. This CDR3 spans 18 amino acids. Germline loops: CDR1 LGHDT, CDR2 YNNKEL (reference sequence). V lost 5 bases, J lost 0 bases, and 9 bases stayed unmatched. CDR3 loop: CASSSTSGGTLAKNIQYF. CDR3 nucleotides: TGTGCCAGCAGCTCAACTAGCGGGGGTACTCTAGCCAAAAACATTCAGTACTTC.

This clonotype was counted ten times or more. The rearrangement uses TRBV7-9 and TRBJ2-3, with D unclear. Germline values: CDR1 SEHNR, CDR2 FQNEAQ (reference sequence). V was cut by 2 bases and J by 6 bases, with 6 bases left in between. The CDR3 has 12 amino acids. The CDR3 sequence: CASSLRRDTQYF. The CDR3 DNA sequence: TGTGCCAGCAGCTTAAGAAGGGATACGCAGTATTTT. Looking up the rest from reference TRBV7-9 and TRBJ2-3 gives the full variable domain: DTGVSQNPRHKITKRGQNVTFRCDPISEHNRLYWYRQTLGQGPEFLTYFQNEAQLEKSRLLSDRFSAERPKGSFSTLEIQRTEQGDSAMYLCASSLRRDTQYFGPGTRLTVL.

This clonotype was seen a handful of times. V is TRBV6-2 or TRBV6-3 and J is TRBJ2-6, with 8 nucleotides matching TRBD1. This CDR3 comprises 15 residues. Trimming removed 6 bases from V and 2 bases from J; junction bases left unmatched: 3. Germline CDR1 reads MNHEY; CDR2 reads SVGEGT. In DNA form, the CDR3 reads TGTGCCAGCAGGCCGACAGGGGCTGGGGCCAACGTCCTGACTTTC. Protein: CASRPTGAGANVLTF.

The CDR3 is CSISLRVGDGYTF. DNA for the CDR3: TGCAGCATAAGCCTCAGGGTGGGCGATGGCTACACCTTC. The chain uses TRBV20-1 and TRBJ1-2; the D gene is possibly TRBD1 (5 bases). The CDR3 runs to 13 residues. CDR1 is DFQATT, CDR2 SNEGSKA, per germline (reference sequence).

Many counts were recorded for this clonotype. The CDR3 DNA is TGTGCCTGGAAACAGATCCTAGCTATGAACACTGAAGCTTTCTTT. Its protein product is CAWKQILAMNTEAFF. The V gene is TRBV30, the J gene TRBJ1-1; D unclear. This CDR3 has 15 residues. The V end lost 4 bases, the J end lost 0 bases, and 15 bases lay between the germline ends. Germline V gene lookup returns CDR1 GTSNPN and CDR2 SVGIG (reference sequence).

In this sample, this clonotype turned up a few times. The chain employs TRBV11-2 and TRBJ2-7; the D is unclear. CDR1 is SGHAT and CDR2 is FQNNGV in the germline V gene. V was cut by 3 bases and J by 0 bases, with 6 bases left in between. The CDR3 spans 13 residues. The CDR3 DNA is TGTGCCAGCAGCTTTAACCCCTCCTACGAGCAGTACTTC. Its protein is CASSFNPSYEQYF.

The chain joins TRBV29-1 to TRBJ2-2; 7 nucleotides match TRBD1. CDR3 length: 13 residues. Germline assignment: CDR1 SQVTM and CDR2 ANQGSEA. Trimming removed 8 bases from V and 6 bases from J; junction bases left unmatched: 9. For the CDR3, the DNA is TGCAGCTTCCGGGACAGATATCCCGGGGAGCTGTTTTTT. This gives the protein CSFRDRYPGELFF.

The V call is TRBV2, the J call TRBJ2-3; D is possibly TRBD2 (7 bases). CDR1 is SNHLY and CDR2 is FYNNEI in the germline V gene. This CDR3 contains 12 residues. V was trimmed by 8 bases and J by 8 bases, leaving 14 bases between them. CDR3 sequence (DNA): TGTGCCAGCGGCGGGGGCCGGGGTACGCAGTATTTT. It specifies CASGGGRGTQYF.

The rearrangement uses TRBV7-9 and TRBJ1-2; D unresolved. This CDR3 spans 13 amino acids. The V gene lost 5 bases and the J gene lost 3 bases, with 10 bases spanning the gap. The V gene's germline CDR1 is SEHNR and CDR2 FQNEAQ (reference sequence). Written as DNA, the CDR3 is TGTGCCAGCAGCCCCGGGATGGACTATGGCTACACCTTC. Translated, it gives CASSPGMDYGYTF.

This chain uses TRBV4-2 with TRBJ2-2, with D unresolved. The CDR3 spans 13 residues. Germline V gene sequence: CDR1 LGHNA, CDR2 YNFKEQ. V shed 6 bases and J shed 3 bases, with 8 bases lying between them. CDR3 sequence: CASSPLDTGELFF. The CDR3 DNA reads TGTGCCAGCAGTCCTCTCGACACCGGGGAGCTGTTTTTT.

Here the CDR3 DNA reads TGTGCCAGCAGCGTAGTGTCAGGGTCCGATGAGCAGTTCTTC. Its protein is CASSVVSGSDEQFF. The V call is TRBV9, the J call TRBJ2-1; TRBD1 might be the D (5 bases). V dropped 0 bases and J dropped 8 bases, with 12 bases sitting between them. There are 14 residues in the CDR3. Per the germline V gene, CDR1 is SGDLS and CDR2 is YYNGEE.

This clonotype was picked up a small number of times. This chain joins TRBV25-1 and TRBJ1-6, with unresolved D. The CDR3 has 13 amino acids. Looked up from germline, CDR1 is MGHDK and CDR2 is SYGVNS. Between the trimmed V and J ends, which lost 2 bases and 8 bases, there was a span of 7 bases. This CDR3 reads CASSERFYSPLHF. CDR3 sequence (DNA): TGTGCCAGCAGTGAACGTTTCTATTCACCCCTCCACTTT.

This sequence joins TRBV7-8 and TRBJ2-7; tentatively, D is TRBD1 (6 bases). Germline CDR1 SGHVS, CDR2 FQNEAQ. The CDR3 consists of 14 residues. The V end was cut by 6 bases, the J end by 0 bases, with 12 bases between. This chain's CDR3 is CASRPDRHSYEQYV. The CDR3 DNA reads TGTGCCAGCAGGCCCGACAGGCACTCCTACGAGCAGTACGTC.

The CDR3 DNA is TGTGCCAGCAGCCTTCATCCTCAGGGCTCAGGGCATCAGCCCCAGCATTTT. This translates into CASSLHPQGSGHQPQHF. The chain carries TRBV7-2 and TRBJ1-5, with a possible D match to TRBD1 (5 bases). Trimming pared 5 bases from V and 5 bases from J, leaving 22 bases between. The CDR3 totals 17 residues. Looked up from germline, CDR1 is SGHTA and CDR2 is FQGNSA.

This chain joins TRBV15 and TRBJ1-2; tentative D call: TRBD1 (6 bases). V was shortened by 0 bases and J by 6 bases, with 11 bases between the two germline ends. Per the germline V gene, CDR1 is LNHNV and CDR2 is YYDKDF (reference sequence). The CDR3 contains 14 residues. The CDR3 protein is CATSRDRGLDGYTF. The CDR3 coding sequence is TGTGCCACCAGCAGAGATCGGGGGCTTGATGGCTACACCTTC.

This clonotype occurred many times. V usage is TRBV12-3 or TRBV12-4 and J usage is TRBJ2-7; possibly TRBD2 for D (6 bases). There are 13 residues in the CDR3. Trimming took 2 bases from V and 7 from J, leaving 12 bases between them. The CDR3, as DNA: TGTGCCAGCAGTTTATGGGGGGTACGAGAGCAGTACGTC. As protein: CASSLWGVREQYV.

The V and J genes are TRBV18 and TRBJ2-7; D is possibly TRBD1 (6 bases). CDR1 and CDR2 (germline): KGHSH, LQKENI. Trimming shortened V by 6 bases and J by 3 bases, and 12 bases separated the two germline ends. This CDR3 spans 13 amino acids. CDR3 amino acids: CASSQTGSYEQYF. As DNA, the CDR3 is TGTGCCAGCTCTCAAACAGGGAGCTACGAGCAGTACTTC.